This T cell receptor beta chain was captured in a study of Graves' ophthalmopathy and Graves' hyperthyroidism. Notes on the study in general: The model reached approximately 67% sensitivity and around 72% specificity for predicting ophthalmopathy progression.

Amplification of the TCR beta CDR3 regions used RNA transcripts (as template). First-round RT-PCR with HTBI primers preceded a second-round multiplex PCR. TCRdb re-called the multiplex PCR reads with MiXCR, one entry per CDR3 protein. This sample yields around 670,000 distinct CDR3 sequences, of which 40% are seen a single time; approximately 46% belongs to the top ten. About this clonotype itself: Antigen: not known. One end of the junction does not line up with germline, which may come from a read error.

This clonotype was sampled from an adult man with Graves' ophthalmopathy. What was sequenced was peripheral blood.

The CDR3 region has the DNA TGTGCCAGCAGCTTGTTTGCGGGGGGGAATGGCTACACCTTC. Its protein is CASSLFAGGNGYTF. The rearrangement uses TRBV5-1 and TRBJ1-2, with D possibly TRBD1 on 5 matching bases. The CDR3 is 14 amino acids. Per the germline V gene, CDR1 is SGHRS and CDR2 is YFSETQ.